A single sample is the source of the 11 T cell receptor beta chains below, sequenced in a study of T cells after yellow fever vaccination. One entry per CDR3 protein results from TCRdb running MiXCR on the 5' RACE reads. Seen here are some 600,000 distinct CDR3 sequences, roughly a sixth observed once, and the top ten hold roughly 17%. This sample comprised PBMCs, obtained more than 4 days after the first yellow fever vaccination. All receptors come from a man between 18 and 35 years old who received the YFV17D yellow fever vaccine.

This clonotype was seen only a few times. The chain carries TRBV20-1 and TRBJ2-2; no clear D. Germline V gene lookup returns CDR1 DFQATT and CDR2 SNEGSKA (reference sequence). V was pared by 0 bases and J by 8 bases, with 7 bases between. The CDR3 loop spans 12 amino acids. In nucleotides, the CDR3 is TGCAGTGCTAGAGATCTGGGGGGGGAGCTGTTTTTT. It specifies CSARDLGGELFF.

CDR3 loop: CSSRKGNTEAFF. The CDR3 nucleotides read TGCAGCAGCCGGAAAGGGAACACTGAAGCTTTCTTT. This chain uses TRBV20-1 with TRBJ1-1; D is ambiguous. CDR1 and CDR2 from the germline V gene are DFQATT and SNEGSKA (reference sequence). The CDR3 is 12 amino acids.

This clonotype appeared many times. This chain joins TRBV12-3 or TRBV12-4 and TRBJ2-7; D is ambiguous. The CDR3 has 10 amino acids. Trimming stripped 6 bases from V and 0 bases from J, with 0 bases between. The CDR3 spells CASSSYEQYF. The CDR3 nucleotides read TGTGCCAGCAGCTCCTACGAGCAGTACTTC.

The V and J genes are TRBV7-2 and TRBJ1-6; TRBD1 matches 9 bases. J lost 11 bases, V lost 5 bases, and 13 bases had no gene match. Germline V gives CDR1 SGHTA, CDR2 FQGNSA. The CDR3 is made up of 16 amino acids. In DNA, the CDR3 is TGTGCCAGCAGCCTTTCCGGGACAGGGAGGTGGGCACCCCTCCACTTT. It specifies CASSLSGTGRWAPLHF.

This CDR3 reads CASSLGGTGDTEAFF. CDR3 DNA: TGCGCCAGCAGCTTGGGGGGGACAGGCGACACTGAAGCTTTCTTT. This chain links TRBV5-1 with TRBJ1-1, with 8 bases aligning to TRBD1. This CDR3 has 15 amino acids. The V gene's germline CDR1 is SGHRS and CDR2 YFSETQ. V shed 0 bases and J 3 bases; nucleotides not matched to a gene: 4.

This clonotype has just a few counts. The rearrangement uses TRBV7-8 and TRBJ2-5; weak D call: TRBD1 (6 bases). Germline CDR1 SGHVS, CDR2 FQNEAQ. This CDR3 has 14 residues. Trimming removed 5 bases at V and 5 bases at J, with 15 bases between. CDR3 sequence: CASSGPRGRETQYF. CDR3 nucleotide sequence: TGTGCCAGCAGCGGTCCCAGGGGACGGGAGACCCAGTACTTC.

This clonotype was seen ten or more times. The chain recombines TRBV12-3 or TRBV12-4 with TRBJ1-6, with 7 bases fitting TRBD1. The J segment lost 9 bases and the V segment lost 4 bases, leaving 9 bases of the junction unmatched. CDR3 size: 15 residues. In DNA, the CDR3 is TGTGCCAGCAGTTCCGGGGACAGACTGTTTTCACCCCTCCACTTT. It translates to CASSSGDRLFSPLHF.

In this sample, this clonotype turned up a few times. V is TRBV4-3 and J is TRBJ1-4; 8 positions agree with TRBD1. Unmatched junction bases numbered 7, after V lost 4 bases and J lost 6 bases. The CDR3 is 15 amino acids. The germline V gene encodes CDR1 LGHNA and CDR2 YSLEER. The CDR3 sequence: CASSRVGTGDEKLFF. CDR3 nucleotides: TGCGCCAGCAGCCGAGTAGGGACAGGAGATGAAAAACTGTTTTTT.

This clonotype was recorded once. The chain joins TRBV11-2 to TRBJ2-3; TRBD2 aligns across 11 bases. This CDR3 is 15 amino acids long. Germline assignment: CDR1 SGHAT and CDR2 FQNNGV. Trimming at V came to 1 base and at J to 7 bases, leaving 4 bases not matched to a gene. The CDR3 region has the DNA TGTGCCAGCAGCTTAGTAGCGGGGGGGCGAAATACGCAGTATTTT. Translated: CASSLVAGGRNTQYF.

V gene TRBV20-1 combines with J gene TRBJ1-2; possible D gene TRBD1, 6 bases. The CDR3 consists of 12 residues. From germline, CDR1 is DFQATT and CDR2 SNEGSKA (reference sequence). The ends were cut back, 3 bases at V and 6 bases at J, with 11 bases in the middle. The CDR3 sequence is CSASRGDNGYTF. The CDR3 DNA is TGCAGTGCTAGCAGGGGTGATAATGGCTACACCTTC.

This chain joins TRBV5-5 and TRBJ2-7; 13 positions match TRBD2. With V trimmed by 1 base and J by 0 bases, 7 bases remained unmatched. Germline V gene lookup returns CDR1 SGHKS and CDR2 YYEKEE (reference sequence). This CDR3 comprises 18 residues. The CDR3 DNA sequence: TGTGCCAGCAGCTTGAATGGACTAGCGGGGGAACCCTCCTACGAGCAGTACGTC. Its translation: CASSLNGLAGEPSYEQYV.